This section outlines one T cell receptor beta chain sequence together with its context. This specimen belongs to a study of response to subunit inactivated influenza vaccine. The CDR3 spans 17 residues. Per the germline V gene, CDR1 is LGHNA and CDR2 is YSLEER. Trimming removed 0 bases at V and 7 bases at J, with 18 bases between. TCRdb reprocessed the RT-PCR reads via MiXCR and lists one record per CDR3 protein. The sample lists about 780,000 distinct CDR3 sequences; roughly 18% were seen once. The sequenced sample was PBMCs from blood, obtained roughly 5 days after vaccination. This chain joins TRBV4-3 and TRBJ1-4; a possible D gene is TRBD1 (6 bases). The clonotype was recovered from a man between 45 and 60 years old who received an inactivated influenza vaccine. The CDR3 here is CASSQERVSGAGEKLFF. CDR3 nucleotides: TGCGCCAGCAGCCAAGAAAGAGTATCAGGGGCGGGTGAAAAACTGTTTTTT.